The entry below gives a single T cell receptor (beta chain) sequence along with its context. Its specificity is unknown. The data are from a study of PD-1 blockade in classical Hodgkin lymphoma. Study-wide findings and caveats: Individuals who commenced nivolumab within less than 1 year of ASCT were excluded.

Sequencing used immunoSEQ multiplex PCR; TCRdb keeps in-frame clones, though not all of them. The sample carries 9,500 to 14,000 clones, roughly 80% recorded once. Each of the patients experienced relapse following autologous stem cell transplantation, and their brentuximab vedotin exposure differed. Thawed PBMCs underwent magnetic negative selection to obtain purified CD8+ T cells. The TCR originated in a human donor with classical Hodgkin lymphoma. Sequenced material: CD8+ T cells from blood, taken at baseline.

This chain's CDR3 is CASSFLTDEQYF. The CDR3 region has the DNA TGTGCCAGCAGCTTTTTGACTGACGAGCAGTACTTC. This sequence joins TRBV5-4 and TRBJ2-7, with D unresolved. Trimming left V 2 bases short and J 5 bases short, with 8 bases between. This CDR3 is 12 amino acids long. Per germline, CDR1 SGHNT and CDR2 YYREEE (reference sequence).